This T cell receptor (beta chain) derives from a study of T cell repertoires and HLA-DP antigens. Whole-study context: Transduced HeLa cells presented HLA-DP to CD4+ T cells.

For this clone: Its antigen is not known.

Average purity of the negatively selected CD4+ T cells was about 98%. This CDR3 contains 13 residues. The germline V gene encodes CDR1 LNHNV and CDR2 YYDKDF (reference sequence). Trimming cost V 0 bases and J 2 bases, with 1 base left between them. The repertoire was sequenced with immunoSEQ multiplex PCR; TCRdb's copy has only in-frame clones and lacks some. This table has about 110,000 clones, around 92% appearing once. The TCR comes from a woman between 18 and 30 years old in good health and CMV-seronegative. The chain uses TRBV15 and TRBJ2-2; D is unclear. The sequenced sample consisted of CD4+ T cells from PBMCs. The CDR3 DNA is TGTGCCACCAGCAGAGATAACACCGGGGAGCTGTTTTTT. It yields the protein CATSRDNTGELFF.